Listed here are 22 T cell receptor beta chains from one sample, sequenced in a study of tumor-infiltrating lymphocytes in primary liver carcinoma. Extraction of RNA together with DNA used about 18-30 mg of unsorted bulk tissue. Using a constant-region primer together with ProtoScript II reverse transcriptase, TCR beta cDNA was made from around 0.55 ug of total RNA. Modified slightly, ARM-PCR produced TCR beta libraries over three nested multiplex PCR rounds. The opening two PCR rounds, ten to eleven cycles each, paired TRBV1-TRBV30 forward primers with a C-beta reverse primer. A single record per CDR3 protein comes from TCRdb applying MiXCR to the multiplex PCR reads. The sample has 100,000 or so distinct CDR3 sequences, roughly 80% seen once. The source material was liver tumor tissue from sampling region 3. Subset of the sample: tumor region T3, left-lateral pole. The receptors were gathered from a man aged 35 to 55 with primary liver carcinoma and hepatitis B virus infection.

Concerning this clonotype: Germline is not matched at one junction end, which may reflect a read error. The chain has TRBV11-3 and TRBJ2-3; 9 bases line up with TRBD2. Germline V gene data show CDR1 as SGHNT and CDR2 as YENEEA. CDR3 size: 16 residues. The DNA of the CDR3 is TGTGCCAGCAACGGCAACCCGGCGGGAGGGGTGGATAGGCAGTATTTT. Protein sequence: CASNGNPAGGVDRQYF.

The CDR3 protein is CATSTDLTDTQYF. As DNA, the CDR3 is TGTGCCACCTCAACCGACCTTACAGATACGCAGTATTTT. This rearrangement joins TRBV5-4 to TRBJ2-3; D not certain. Trimming pared 9 bases from V and 3 bases from J, leaving 14 bases between. The CDR3 covers 13 residues. Germline V gene lookup returns CDR1 SGHNT and CDR2 YYREEE (reference sequence).

For this clonotype: Its ends do not fully match the called genes, so a read error is possible. The chain has TRBV4-3 and TRBJ1-5; tentatively, D is TRBD1 (5 bases). The CDR3 length is 13 residues. Germline V lookup: CDR1 LGHNA, CDR2 YSLEER. This CDR3 is CASSQSREQPRHF. CDR3 sequence (DNA): TGCGCCAGCAGCCAGTCCAGGGAGCAGCCCCGGCATTTC.

Turning to this clonotype: Compared with germline, one end of the junction differs, possibly owing to a read error. The chain has TRBV6-2 or TRBV6-3 and TRBJ2-7; TRBD2 aligns across 7 bases. CDR3 size: 13 residues. CDR1 is MNHEY and CDR2 is SVGEGT in the germline V gene. CDR3 in DNA: TGTGCCAGCAGGTCAGGGAGGGACTACGATCAGTACTTC. This gives the protein CASRSGRDYDQYF.

On this clonotype itself: One junction end disagrees with the germline gene, perhaps due to a read error. The chain recombines TRBV7-8 with TRBJ2-7; 7 bases map to TRBD2. Germline V lookup: CDR1 SGHVS, CDR2 FQNEAQ. The CDR3 runs 17 residues. Here the CDR3 DNA reads TGTGCCAGCAGCCTGAAGGGAGGGACTACAGTTACCCTCGAGCACTCCTTC. It codes for CASSLKGGTTVTLEHSF.

About this clonotype: This is likely a read error, given that the CDR3 carries no conserved phenylalanine or tryptophan at its end. CDR3 residues: CASSLNVSNYEQFI. Written as DNA, the CDR3 is TGTGCCAGCAGCTTAAACGTCTCGAACTATGAGCAGTTCATC. The chain couples TRBV11-3 to TRBJ2-1; D is unclear. This CDR3 is built from 14 residues. The V and J ends lost 2 bases and 8 bases respectively, with 13 bases between them. The germline V gene has CDR1 SGHNT and CDR2 YENEEA.

The gene calls are TRBV11-3 and TRBJ1-1, with D hard to call. Trimming shortened V by 7 bases and J by 1 base, and 13 bases separated the two germline ends. Per germline, CDR1 SGHNT and CDR2 YENEEA. The CDR3 loop spans 14 amino acids. CDR3 coding DNA: TGTGCCAGCATCCTAGCGGAAGGGAACACTGAAGCTTTCTTT. Encoded protein: CASILAEGNTEAFF.

Notes on this clonotype: At one boundary the junction diverges from the germline segment, which might be a read error. The CDR3 here is CASSLPAGGPTDTLYF. CDR3 in DNA: TGTGCCAGCAGTTTGCCCGCGGGAGGGCCCACAGATACGCTGTATTTT. The V and J genes are TRBV5-4 and TRBJ2-3; 9 bases match TRBD2. There are 16 residues in the CDR3. CDR1 and CDR2 from the germline V gene are SGHNT and YYREEE (reference sequence). Based on the CDR3 plus reference TRBV5-4 and TRBJ2-3, the full variable domain is ETGVTQSPTHLIKTRGQQVTLRCSSQSGHNTVSWYQQALGQGPQFIFQYYREEENGRGNFPPRFSGLQFPNYSSELNVNALELDDSALYLCASSLPAGGPTDTLYFGPGTRLTVL.

Notes on this clonotype: The junction departs from germline at one end; a sequencing error may be responsible. The CDR3 DNA reads TGCACCAGCAGCGCGGGACAGCACTTCTTC. It is translated as CTSSAGQHFF. The rearrangement uses TRBV4-1 and TRBJ2-1; maybe TRBD1 (7 bases). CDR3 length: 10 residues. Germline CDR1 is MGHRA and CDR2 is YSYEKL.

V and J are TRBV14 and TRBJ2-1; the D is unclear. In germline, CDR1 is SGHDN, CDR2 FVKESK. The CDR3 extends over 14 amino acids. The V and J ends lost 6 bases and 11 bases respectively, with 20 bases between them. The CDR3 coding sequence is TGTGCCAGCAGTCAAAATCTCGACACCAGTAAGCAGTTCTTC. Amino acids: CASSQNLDTSKQFF.

Comment on this clonotype: Its ends do not fully match the called genes, so a read error is possible. The chain uses TRBV6-1 and TRBJ1-1; D is uncertain. CDR1 is MNHNS, CDR2 SASEGT, per germline. CDR3 size: 13 residues. CDR3 nucleotides: TGTGCCAGCAGTGATAGTAGGAACACTGAAGCTCTCTTT. Translating it yields CASSDSRNTEALF.

With regard to this clonotype: An end of the junction differs from the germline gene, which may be a read error. The rearrangement links TRBV6-6 to TRBJ1-1; TRBD1 aligns across 8 bases. The germline V gene has CDR1 MNHNY and CDR2 SVGAGI (reference sequence). The CDR3 spans 13 residues. CDR3 residues: CASGTGGTIEAVF. The DNA for the CDR3 is TGTGCCAGCGGCACAGGGGGGACTATTGAAGCTGTCTTT.

The chain is built from TRBV11-2 and TRBJ2-5; D might be TRBD1 or TRBD2, each matching 6 bases. The V gene lost 9 bases and the J gene lost 11 bases, with 37 bases spanning the gap. The CDR3 runs 18 residues. Germline V gives CDR1 SGHAT, CDR2 FQNNGV. CDR3: CASSPSSIQGIGRDTQYF. CDR3 DNA sequence: TGTGCCAGTAGCCCTAGCTCAATCCAGGGTATTGGGCGGGACACTCAGTACTTC.

Points on this clonotype: One junction end does not reproduce the germline sequence, and a read error may be involved. The chain carries TRBV29-1 and TRBJ1-5; D ambiguous. The CDR3 is 12 residues long. Germline V gene data show CDR1 as SQVTM and CDR2 as ANQGSEA. DNA of the CDR3: TGCGGCGTTGGAGGAGGCAATCAGCCCCAGCATTTT. It encodes CGVGGGNQPQHF.

As for this clonotype: Here the CDR3 omits its conserved ending phenylalanine or tryptophan, so a read error is the likely source. J is TRBJ2-7 and V is TRBV11-1, with D tentatively TRBD1 (6 bases). Germline V gene sequence: CDR1 SGHAT, CDR2 FQDESV (reference sequence). CDR3 size: 13 residues. CDR3: CVSSPRTGNEQYL. The CDR3 DNA reads as TGTGTCAGCAGCCCAAGAACAGGGAACGAGCAGTACCTC.

The chain has TRBV15 and TRBJ2-5; D remains ambiguous. The CDR3 runs to 15 residues. In germline, CDR1 is LNHNV, CDR2 YYDKDF (reference sequence). The V end lost 0 bases, the J end lost 1 base, and 9 bases lay between the germline ends. In DNA, the CDR3 is TGTGCCACCAGCAGAGACAGGACCCCCCAAGAGACCCAGTACTTC. As protein: CATSRDRTPQETQYF. The complete variable domain, with remaining parts taken from reference TRBV15 and TRBJ2-5, reads DAMVIQNPRYQVTQFGKPVTLSCSQTLNHNVMYWYQQKSSQAPKLLFHYYDKDFNNEADTPDNFQSRRPNTSFCFLDIRSPGLGDTAMYLCATSRDRTPQETQYFGPGTRLLVL.

For this clonotype: The CDR3 does not close with the conserved phenylalanine or tryptophan, likely indicating a read error. The chain is built from TRBV12-5 and TRBJ2-7, with D perhaps matching TRBD1 or TRBD2 (5 bases each). The CDR3 totals 13 residues. CDR1 is LGHNT and CDR2 is FRNRAP in the germline V gene. The CDR3 sequence is CASEGTGSNEQYL. DNA for the CDR3: TGTGCCAGTGAGGGGACCGGTTCCAATGAGCAGTACTTA.

A word on this clonotype: This may be a read error: a much more frequent sequence differs by one nucleotide. The chain links TRBV6-5 to TRBJ1-2, with D maybe TRBD1 (5 bases). Germline V gene data show CDR1 as MNHEY and CDR2 as SVGAGI. The CDR3 runs 14 residues. CDR3 nucleotides: TGTACCAGCAGTTACTCGTGGGGCAGCTATGGCTACACCTTC. This encodes CTSSYSWGSYGYTF.

The chain recombines TRBV29-1 with TRBJ1-1; no clear D. Trimming shortened V by 4 bases and J by 1 base, and 10 bases separated the two germline ends. This CDR3 comprises 13 residues. Germline CDR1 is SQVTM and CDR2 is ANQGSEA. CDR3: CSVGKTRNTEAFF. Here the CDR3 DNA reads TGCAGCGTTGGAAAGACCCGGAACACTGAAGCTTTCTTT.

On this clonotype itself: The junction and the germline gene differ at one end; a read error may be behind it. CDR3 in amino acids: CASSWWTSRIF. CDR3 coding DNA: TGTGCCAGCAGTTGGTGGACTAGCAGGATCTTC. V is TRBV6-1 and J is TRBJ2-7; 8 bases align to TRBD2. CDR3 length: 11 residues. CDR1 and CDR2 from the germline V gene are MNHNS and SASEGT.

In its sample, this clonotype was seen a few times. A much larger clone is a single base away; this may be a read error. The V and J genes are TRBV21-1 and TRBJ2-7; the D segment call TRBD1 is taken from the table without a DNA check. TRBV21-1 is a pseudogene. This CDR3 is 14 amino acids long. CDR3 in amino acids: CASSKGGMGDEQYF. CDR3 DNA sequence: TGTGCCAGCAGCAAAGGGGGCATGGGTGACGAGCAGTACTTC.

Concerning this clonotype: The junction shows a germline mismatch at one end, possibly a read error. This sequence joins TRBV29-1 and TRBJ2-1, with 11 bases that match TRBD2. The germline CDR1 and CDR2 sequences are SQVTM and ANQGSEA. The CDR3 length is 17 residues. This CDR3 is CSVTGTSGSGEYNAQFF. The DNA of the CDR3 is TGCAGCGTGACCGGTACTAGCGGGAGTGGGGAATACAATGCGCAGTTCTTC.